The 19 T cell receptor beta chains given below trace back to one sample, sequenced in a study of blood T cell repertoires in COVID-19. Profiling relied on immunoSEQ multiplex PCR, and the TCRdb table lists in-frame clones only, not all of them. Here the sample spans fewer than 250,000 clones, roughly 80% being singletons. The specimen was peripheral blood. These receptors all stem from a woman aged 70-85 years with active or convalescent COVID-19.

This clone was picked up a small number of times. This chain joins TRBV24-1 and TRBJ2-1; TRBD2 might be the D (6 bases). Germline loops: CDR1 KGHDR, CDR2 SFDVKD. There are 16 residues in the CDR3. Trimming stripped 1 base from V and 7 bases from J, with 16 bases between. The CDR3 reads CATSDLPGRDDNEQFF. The CDR3 DNA follows: TGTGCCACCAGTGATTTACCGGGGCGGGACGATAATGAGCAGTTCTTC.

This clone was observed a single time. The chain employs TRBV6-2 or TRBV6-3 and TRBJ1-5; 7 bases are shared with TRBD1. There are 16 residues in the CDR3. Germline-derived CDR1 and CDR2 are MNHEY and SVGEGT. V was clipped by 5 bases and J by 3 bases; unmatched bases: 10. CDR3 nucleotides: TGTGCCAGCAGTCGGGTCGGGGGACAGACCAATCAGCCCCAGCATTTT. This encodes CASSRVGGQTNQPQHF.

This clone was detected once. The chain has TRBV4-2 and TRBJ1-6; D possibly corresponds to TRBD1 (5 bases). Trimming shortened V by 5 bases and J by 5 bases, and 16 bases separated the two germline ends. Looked up from germline, CDR1 is LGHNA and CDR2 is YNFKEQ. The CDR3 contains 16 residues. CDR3 protein: CASSEIQGGDNSPLHF. CDR3 sequence (DNA): TGTGCCAGCAGCGAGATCCAGGGTGGAGATAATTCACCCCTCCACTTT.

The rearrangement links TRBV14 to TRBJ1-2, with D uncertain. The CDR3 length is 13 residues. Trimming stripped 4 bases from V and 4 bases from J, with 10 bases between. Germline values: CDR1 SGHDN, CDR2 FVKESK. The CDR3: CASSPGIAYGYTF. The CDR3 region has the DNA TGTGCCAGCAGCCCCGGGATAGCCTATGGCTACACCTTC.

J is TRBJ1-1 and V is TRBV29-1; D is possibly TRBD1 (5 bases). Trimming took 6 bases from V and 0 from J, leaving 11 bases between them. Per germline, CDR1 SQVTM and CDR2 ANQGSEA. CDR3 length equals 13 residues. The CDR3 region is CSVWDSLNTEAFF. CDR3 sequence (DNA): TGCAGCGTCTGGGACTCTTTGAACACTGAAGCTTTCTTT. Full variable domain (rest looked up from reference TRBV29-1 and TRBJ1-1): SAVISQKPSRDICQRGTSLTIQCQVDSQVTMMFWYRQQPGQSLTLIATANQGSEATYESGFVIDKFPISRPNLTFSTLTVSNMSPEDSSIYLCSVWDSLNTEAFFGQGTRLTVV.

V usage is TRBV3-1 (or the pseudogene TRBV3-2) and J usage is TRBJ2-3, with TRBD2 matching 9 bases. Germline loops: CDR1 LGHDT, CDR2 YNNKEL (reference sequence). Trimming took 7 bases from V and 1 from J; bases not matched to a gene: 3. This CDR3 spans 14 amino acids. CDR3 bases: TGTGCCAGCACCTCTAGCGGGGGCACAGATACGCAGTATTTT. Residues: CASTSSGGTDTQYF.

This clone came up once. V usage is TRBV7-9 and J usage is TRBJ2-5; 12 bases are a match to TRBD1. The CDR3 is 17 residues long. Unmatched junction bases numbered 15, after V lost 8 bases and J lost 5 bases. Germline CDR1 reads SEHNR; CDR2 reads FQNEAQ (reference sequence). CDR3 protein: CASSHRRGQGARETQYF. Here the CDR3 DNA reads TGTGCCAGCTCCCATCGAAGGGGACAGGGGGCCAGGGAGACCCAGTACTTC.

This clone appeared once. The chain carries TRBV29-1 and TRBJ2-1; 13 bases align to TRBD2. Germline assignment: CDR1 SQVTM and CDR2 ANQGSEA. V shed 7 bases and J 0 bases; nucleotides not matched to a gene: 3. There are 15 residues in the CDR3. This chain's CDR3 is CSAWTSGSSYNEQFF. CDR3 DNA: TGCAGCGCCTGGACTAGCGGGAGCTCCTACAATGAGCAGTTCTTC.

Only a few counts were recorded for this clone. The chain employs TRBV6-6 and TRBJ1-4; 10 nucleotides match TRBD1. The trim removed 5 bases at V and 7 bases at J, leaving 13 bases unmatched. The CDR3 is made up of 17 amino acids. Germline V gives CDR1 MNHNY, CDR2 SVGAGI (reference sequence). CDR3 in amino acids: CASSPGTGVYSGEKLFF. CDR3 coding DNA: TGTGCCAGCAGTCCCGGGACAGGGGTATATAGTGGTGAAAAACTGTTTTTT.

V gene TRBV7-3 combines with J gene TRBJ2-3; TRBD2 aligns across 7 bases. The CDR3 is 15 residues long. In germline, CDR1 is SGHTA, CDR2 FQGTGA. V lost 2 bases to trimming and J lost 1 base; unmatched junction nucleotides: 3. CDR3 in DNA: TGTGCCAGCAGCTTATTTGCGGGGGGCACAGATACGCAGTATTTT. Translating gives CASSLFAGGTDTQYF.

This clone occurred once. This chain links TRBV7-2 with TRBJ1-2, with D perhaps TRBD1 (5 bases). CDR3 length: 13 amino acids. Trimming stripped 5 bases from V and 8 bases from J, with 15 bases between. Germline lookup yields CDR1 SGHTA and CDR2 FQGNSA. This CDR3 is CASSRGGTGGYTF. The CDR3 nucleotides are TGTGCCAGCAGCCGGGGGGGGACCGGAGGCTACACCTTC.

V gene TRBV19 combines with J gene TRBJ2-5; TRBD2 is a possible D gene (7 bases). The CDR3 covers 13 residues. V gave up 6 bases and J gave up 3 bases, with 11 bases separating them. CDR1 and CDR2 (germline): LNHDA, SQIVND (reference sequence). This CDR3 reads CASSTGREETQYF. CDR3 bases: TGTGCCAGTAGCACAGGGAGGGAAGAGACCCAGTACTTC.

The chain combines TRBV15 with TRBJ2-6; D might be TRBD1 (5 bases). Trimming took 8 bases from V and 3 from J, leaving 17 bases between them. Germline V gene data show CDR1 as LNHNV and CDR2 as YYDKDF (reference sequence). This CDR3 has 16 amino acids. This chain's CDR3 is CATDPGPANGANVLTF. The CDR3 DNA follows: TGTGCCACCGATCCAGGGCCCGCGAATGGGGCCAACGTCCTGACTTTC. Drawing the rest from reference TRBV15 and TRBJ2-6, the complete variable domain is DAMVIQNPRYQVTQFGKPVTLSCSQTLNHNVMYWYQQKSSQAPKLLFHYYDKDFNNEADTPDNFQSRRPNTSFCFLDIRSPGLGDTAMYLCATDPGPANGANVLTFGAGSRLTVL.

The chain couples TRBV19 to TRBJ1-6; D gene unclear. V was trimmed by 4 bases and J by 7 bases, leaving 8 bases between them. Germline values: CDR1 LNHDA, CDR2 SQIVND (reference sequence). The CDR3 consists of 13 residues. The CDR3 is CASSTTENSPLHF. The CDR3 DNA is TGTGCCAGTAGTACGACGGAGAATTCACCCCTCCACTTT.

The chain employs TRBV4-1 and TRBJ1-5; D remains unclear. V lost 6 bases and J lost 1, with 13 bases in between. Germline V gene sequence: CDR1 MGHRA, CDR2 YSYEKL. The CDR3 loop spans 15 amino acids. CDR3 sequence: CASSPAWLSNQPQHF. The CDR3 DNA is TGCGCCAGCAGTCCAGCGTGGTTGAGCAATCAGCCCCAGCATTTT.

This clone was observed a single time. The chain combines TRBV30 with TRBJ1-1; TRBD1 might be the D (6 bases). V was cut by 1 base and J by 0 bases, with 12 bases left in between. Germline CDR1 is GTSNPN and CDR2 is SVGIG (reference sequence). This CDR3 contains 15 residues. CDR3 nucleotide sequence: TGTGCCTGGAGTGCGATGACAGGCATGAACACTGAAGCTTTCTTT. Amino acid sequence: CAWSAMTGMNTEAFF.

The chain joins TRBV29-1 to TRBJ1-2, with D tentatively TRBD1 (5 bases). Germline V CDR1 and CDR2: SQVTM, ANQGSEA. The V end lost 4 bases, the J end lost 9 bases, and 12 bases lay between the germline ends. This CDR3 comprises 11 residues. CDR3 amino acids: CSVVAGNRYTF. The CDR3 nucleotides read TGCAGCGTTGTGGCAGGGAATCGCTACACCTTC.

J is TRBJ2-3 and V is TRBV19, with TRBD2 matching over 10 bases. The CDR3 extends over 15 amino acids. The trim removed 8 bases at V and 1 base at J, leaving 6 bases unmatched. Germline V gene lookup returns CDR1 LNHDA and CDR2 SQIVND (reference sequence). CDR3: CASHGTSVGTDTQYF. The CDR3 DNA is TGTGCCAGTCACGGGACTAGCGTCGGCACAGATACGCAGTATTTT.

The table lists this clone with a count of one. The chain joins TRBV6-5 to TRBJ1-5, with D tentatively TRBD1 (5 bases). The germline CDR1 and CDR2 sequences are MNHEY and SVGAGI. The CDR3 loop spans 15 amino acids. Trimming shortened V by 8 bases and J by 0 bases, and 14 bases separated the two germline ends. The CDR3: CASGDSHGSNQPQHF. The CDR3 DNA sequence: TGTGCCAGCGGCGACAGCCACGGTAGCAATCAGCCCCAGCATTTT.